A selection of T cell receptor beta chains follows, all from one sample in a study of CD8 T cells in ankylosing spondylitis. From the 5' RACE reads, TCRdb called clonotypes with MiXCR, one entry per CDR3 protein. The table records more than 250,000 distinct CDR3 sequences, around 8% of them present only once. Sequenced sample: blood, either unsorted or a sorted T cell fraction (not recorded which). These receptor sequences come from a male donor with ankylosing spondylitis. Both conserved end residues are part of each CDR3. A D gene is named only where the DNA matches it firmly. Clone size is given for some rows only: seen once, a few or many times, or a class if the clone is expanded.

V gene,D gene,J gene,clone size,CDR3 protein,CDR3 DNA
TRBV20-1,NA,TRBJ2-1,NA,CSVRRDNEQFF,TGCAGTGTACGGCGAGACAATGAGCAGTTCTTC
TRBV7-2,TRBD2,TRBJ2-3,many,CASSFWSGRTDTQYF,TGTGCCAGCAGCTTCTGGAGCGGGAGGACAGATACGCAGTATTTT
TRBV29-1,NA,TRBJ2-3,few,CSVGSGPDTQYF,TGCAGCGTCGGAAGCGGGCCAGATACGCAGTATTTT
TRBV30,TRBD2,TRBJ2-2,NA,CAWSPLSGRVTGELFF,TGTGCCTGGAGTCCCCTTAGCGGGAGGGTGACCGGGGAGCTGTTTTTT
TRBV27,TRBD2,TRBJ2-1,NA,CASSSGASGYGEQFF,TGTGCCAGCAGTTCTGGGGCTAGCGGGTACGGCGAGCAGTTCTTC
TRBV3-1,TRBD2,TRBJ2-1,NA,CASSQIAGGFEQFF,TGTGCCAGCAGCCAGATAGCGGGAGGGTTTGAGCAGTTCTTC
TRBV29-1,NA,TRBJ2-1,many,CSVDGGIFYNEQFF,TGCAGCGTTGATGGCGGGATCTTTTACAATGAGCAGTTCTTC
TRBV29-1,NA,TRBJ2-1,many,CSVVRGDEQFF,TGCAGCGTTGTTCGTGGGGATGAGCAGTTCTTC
TRBV15,NA,TRBJ2-3,NA,CATSRDLWGTQYF,TGTGCCACCAGCAGAGATCTTTGGGGTACGCAGTATTTT
TRBV29-1,NA,TRBJ2-2,NA,CSVVDRSNTGELFF,TGCAGCGTTGTTGACAGATCGAACACCGGGGAGCTGTTTTTT
TRBV5-1,NA,TRBJ2-7,NA,CASKGFGGDEQYF,TGCGCCAGCAAGGGCTTTGGGGGCGACGAGCAGTACTTC
TRBV20-1,TRBD2,TRBJ2-1,few,CSAQREREVGEQFF,TGCAGTGCCCAAAGGGAGCGGGAGGTGGGTGAGCAGTTCTTC
TRBV7-2,NA,TRBJ2-4,NA,CASSTGAKNIQYF,TGTGCCAGCAGCACAGGGGCCAAAAACATTCAGTACTTC
TRBV6-1,NA,TRBJ2-1,NA,CASSTETGSYNEQFF,TGTGCCAGCAGCACTGAGACTGGATCCTACAATGAGCAGTTCTTC
TRBV6-1,NA,TRBJ1-5,few,CASGPAAAKGQPQHF,TGTGCCAGCGGGCCCGCGGCAGCCAAGGGTCAGCCCCAGCATTTT
TRBV5-1,NA,TRBJ1-1,many,CASSLVSNTEAFF,TGCGCCAGCAGCTTGGTCTCTAACACTGAAGCTTTCTTT